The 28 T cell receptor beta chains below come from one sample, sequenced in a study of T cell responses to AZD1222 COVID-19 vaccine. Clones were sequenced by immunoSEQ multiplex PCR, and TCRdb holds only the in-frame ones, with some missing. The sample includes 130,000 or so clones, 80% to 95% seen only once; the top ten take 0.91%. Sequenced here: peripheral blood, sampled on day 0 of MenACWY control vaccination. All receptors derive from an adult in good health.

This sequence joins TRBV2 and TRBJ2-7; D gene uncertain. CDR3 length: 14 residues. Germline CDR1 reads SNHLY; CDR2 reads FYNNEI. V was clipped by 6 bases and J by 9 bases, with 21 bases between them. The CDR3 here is CASSGVKSAPVQYF. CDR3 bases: TGTGCCAGCAGCGGCGTTAAGTCAGCCCCGGTGCAGTACTTC.

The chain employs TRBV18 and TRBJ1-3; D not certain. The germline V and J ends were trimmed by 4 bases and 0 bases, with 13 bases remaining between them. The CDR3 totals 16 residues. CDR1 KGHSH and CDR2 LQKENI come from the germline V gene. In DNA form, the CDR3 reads TGTGCCAGCTCACTGAAATCTACGAGCTCTGGAAACACCATATATTTT. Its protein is CASSLKSTSSGNTIYF.

The CDR3 sequence: CASSSYQRTGPNSPLHF. In nucleotides, the CDR3 is TGTGCCAGCAGCTCCTATCAACGGACAGGGCCAAATTCACCCCTCCACTTT. The rearrangement links TRBV5-8 to TRBJ1-6; 8 bases are a match to TRBD1. Germline CDR1 SGHTS, CDR2 YDEGEE. The CDR3 is made up of 17 amino acids. With 3 bases clipped from V and 7 bases from J, the junction kept 12 bases outside the gene matches.

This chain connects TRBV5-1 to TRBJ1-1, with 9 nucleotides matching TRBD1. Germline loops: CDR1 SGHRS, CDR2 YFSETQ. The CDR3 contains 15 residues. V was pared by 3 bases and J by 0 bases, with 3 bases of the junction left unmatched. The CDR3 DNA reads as TGCGCCAGCAGCTCGGGACAGGGATTGAACACTGAAGCTTTCTTT. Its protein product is CASSSGQGLNTEAFF.

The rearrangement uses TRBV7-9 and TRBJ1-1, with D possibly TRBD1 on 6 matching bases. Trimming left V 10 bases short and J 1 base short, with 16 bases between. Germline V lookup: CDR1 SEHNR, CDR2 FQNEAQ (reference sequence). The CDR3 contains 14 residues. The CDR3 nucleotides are TGTGCCACTCGAGGGGGACATCCGAACACTGAAGCTTTCTTT. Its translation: CATRGGHPNTEAFF.

This CDR3 is CASSPTMGGRYEQYF. The CDR3 bases are TGTGCCAGCAGCCCGACGATGGGGGGTCGATACGAGCAGTACTTC. This chain joins TRBV14 and TRBJ2-7; perhaps TRBD2 as D (6 bases). With 4 bases removed from V and 4 bases from J, the gap between germline ends came to 17 bases. There are 15 residues in the CDR3. Per germline, CDR1 SGHDN and CDR2 FVKESK. The entire variable domain, with the rest obtained from reference TRBV14 and TRBJ2-7, is as follows: EAGVTQFPSHSVIEKGQTVTLRCDPISGHDNLYWYRRVMGKEIKFLLHFVKESKQDESGMPNNRFLAERTGGTYSTLKVQPAELEDSGVYFCASSPTMGGRYEQYFGPGTRLTVT.

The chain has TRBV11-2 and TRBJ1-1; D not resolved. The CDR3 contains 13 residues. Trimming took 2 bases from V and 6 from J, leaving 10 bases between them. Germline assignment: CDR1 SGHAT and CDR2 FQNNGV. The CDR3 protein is CASSLSPGAEAFF. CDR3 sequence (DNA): TGTGCCAGCAGCTTATCACCTGGGGCTGAAGCTTTCTTT.

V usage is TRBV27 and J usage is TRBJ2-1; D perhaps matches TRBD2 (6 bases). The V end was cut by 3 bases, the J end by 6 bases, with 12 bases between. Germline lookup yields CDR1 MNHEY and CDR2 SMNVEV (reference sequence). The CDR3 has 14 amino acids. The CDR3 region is CASSFGGAVNEQFF. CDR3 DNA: TGTGCCAGCAGTTTTGGAGGGGCGGTCAATGAGCAGTTCTTC.

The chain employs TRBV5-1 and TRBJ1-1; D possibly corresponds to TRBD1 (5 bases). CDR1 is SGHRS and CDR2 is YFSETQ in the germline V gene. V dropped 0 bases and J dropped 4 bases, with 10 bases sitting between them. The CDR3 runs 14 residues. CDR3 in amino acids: CASSLDGGSTEAFF. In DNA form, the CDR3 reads TGCGCCAGCAGCTTGGATGGGGGATCCACTGAAGCTTTCTTT.

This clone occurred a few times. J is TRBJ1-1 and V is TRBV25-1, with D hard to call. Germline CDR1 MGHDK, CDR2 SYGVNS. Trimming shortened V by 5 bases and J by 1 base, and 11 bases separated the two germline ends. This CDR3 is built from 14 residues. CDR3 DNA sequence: TGTGCCAGCAGTTGGTGGGGTTCGAACACTGAAGCTTTCTTT. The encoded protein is CASSWWGSNTEAFF. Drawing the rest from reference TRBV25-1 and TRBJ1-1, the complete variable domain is EADIYQTPRYLVIGTGKKITLECSQTMGHDKMYWYQQDPGMELHLIHYSYGVNSTEKGDLSSESTVSRIRTEHFPLTLESARPSHTSQYLCASSWWGSNTEAFFGQGTRLTVV.

In DNA, the CDR3 is TGTGCCAGCTCCCCCAGCCTCGTCTCCTACGAGCAGTACTTC. Amino acids: CASSPSLVSYEQYF. This chain joins TRBV19 and TRBJ2-7; D is unresolved. CDR3 length: 14 residues. Between the trimmed V and J ends, which lost 9 bases and 0 bases, there was a span of 15 bases. Germline V gene data show CDR1 as LNHDA and CDR2 as SQIVND (reference sequence).

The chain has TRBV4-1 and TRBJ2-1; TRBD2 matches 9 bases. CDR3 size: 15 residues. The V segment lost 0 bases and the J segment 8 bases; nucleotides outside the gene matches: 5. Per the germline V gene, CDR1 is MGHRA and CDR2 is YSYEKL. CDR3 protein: CASSQDNVAGDEQFF. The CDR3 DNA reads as TGCGCCAGCAGCCAAGACAATGTAGCGGGGGATGAGCAGTTCTTC.

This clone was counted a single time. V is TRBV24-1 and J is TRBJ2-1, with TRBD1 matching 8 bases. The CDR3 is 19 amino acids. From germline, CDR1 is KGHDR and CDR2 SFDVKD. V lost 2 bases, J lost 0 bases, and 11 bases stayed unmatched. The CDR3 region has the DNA TGTGCCACCAGTGATTCTTCAGCAGACAGGGGCATCTCCTACAATGAGCAGTTCTTC. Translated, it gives CATSDSSADRGISYNEQFF.

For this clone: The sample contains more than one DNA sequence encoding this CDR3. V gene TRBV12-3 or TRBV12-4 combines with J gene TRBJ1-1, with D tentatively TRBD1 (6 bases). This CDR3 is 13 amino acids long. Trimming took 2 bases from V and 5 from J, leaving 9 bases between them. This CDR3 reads CASSLMGATEAFF. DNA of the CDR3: TGTGCCAGCAGTTTAATGGGGGCTACTGAAGCTTTCTTT.

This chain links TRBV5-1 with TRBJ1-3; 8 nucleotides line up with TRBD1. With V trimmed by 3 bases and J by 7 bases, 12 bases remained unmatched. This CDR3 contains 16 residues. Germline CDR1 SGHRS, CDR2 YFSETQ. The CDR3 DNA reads TGCGCCAGCAGCTCGGGACAGGTACCTTGGGCGAACACCATATATTTT. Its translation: CASSSGQVPWANTIYF. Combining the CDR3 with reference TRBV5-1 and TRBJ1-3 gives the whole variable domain KAGVTQTPRYLIKTRGQQVTLSCSPISGHRSVSWYQQTPGQGLQFLFEYFSETQRNKGNFPGRFSGRQFSNSRSEMNVSTLELGDSALYLCASSSGQVPWANTIYFGEGSWLTVV.

CDR3 nucleotides: TGTGCCATCAGGACTAGCGAACCCACAGATACGCAGTATTTT. It is translated as CAIRTSEPTDTQYF. The chain recombines TRBV10-3 with TRBJ2-3, with 8 positions matching TRBD2. The CDR3 covers 14 residues. Germline V CDR1 and CDR2: ENHRY, SYGVKD. J lost 2 bases, V lost 6 bases, and 4 bases had no gene match.

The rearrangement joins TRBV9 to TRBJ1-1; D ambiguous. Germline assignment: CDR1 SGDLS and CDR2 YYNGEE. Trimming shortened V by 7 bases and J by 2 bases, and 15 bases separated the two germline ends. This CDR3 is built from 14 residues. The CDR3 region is CASGSHWSNTEAFF. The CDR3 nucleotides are TGTGCCAGCGGGTCCCATTGGTCAAACACTGAAGCTTTCTTT. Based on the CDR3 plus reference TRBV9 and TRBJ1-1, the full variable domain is DSGVTQTPKHLITATGQRVTLRCSPRSGDLSVYWYQQSLDQGLQFLIQYYNGEERAKGNILERFSAQQFPDLHSELNLSSLELGDSALYFCASGSHWSNTEAFFGQGTRLTVV.

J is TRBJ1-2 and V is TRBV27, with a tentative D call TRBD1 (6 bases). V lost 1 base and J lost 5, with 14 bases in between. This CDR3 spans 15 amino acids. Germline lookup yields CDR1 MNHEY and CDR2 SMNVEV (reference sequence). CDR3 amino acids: CASSLYWGGTYGYTF. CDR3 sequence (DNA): TGTGCCAGCAGTTTATATTGGGGAGGGACATATGGCTACACCTTC.

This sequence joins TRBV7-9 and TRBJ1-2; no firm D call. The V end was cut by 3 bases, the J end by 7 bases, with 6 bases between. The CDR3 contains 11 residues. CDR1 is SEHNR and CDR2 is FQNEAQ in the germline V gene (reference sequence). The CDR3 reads CASSFGAGYTF. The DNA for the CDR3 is TGTGCCAGCAGCTTCGGTGCTGGCTACACCTTC.

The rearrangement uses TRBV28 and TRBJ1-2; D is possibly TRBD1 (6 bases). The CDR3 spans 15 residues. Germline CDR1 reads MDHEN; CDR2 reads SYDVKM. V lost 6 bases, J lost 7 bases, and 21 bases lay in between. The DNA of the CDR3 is TGTGCCAGCAGAACCCTGAATGGCAGGGGTGGTGGCTACACCTTC. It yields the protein CASRTLNGRGGGYTF.

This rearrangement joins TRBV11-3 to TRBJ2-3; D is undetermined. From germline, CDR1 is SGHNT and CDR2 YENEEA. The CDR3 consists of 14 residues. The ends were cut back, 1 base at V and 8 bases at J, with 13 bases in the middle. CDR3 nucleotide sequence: TGTGCCAGCAGCTTAGCCAGAGGAGATGGTACGCAGTATTTT. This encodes CASSLARGDGTQYF.

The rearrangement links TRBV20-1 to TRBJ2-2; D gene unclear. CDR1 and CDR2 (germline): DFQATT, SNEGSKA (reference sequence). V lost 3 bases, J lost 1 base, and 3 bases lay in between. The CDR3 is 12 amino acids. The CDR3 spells CSASKNTGELFF. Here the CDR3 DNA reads TGCAGTGCTAGTAAGAACACCGGGGAGCTGTTTTTT.

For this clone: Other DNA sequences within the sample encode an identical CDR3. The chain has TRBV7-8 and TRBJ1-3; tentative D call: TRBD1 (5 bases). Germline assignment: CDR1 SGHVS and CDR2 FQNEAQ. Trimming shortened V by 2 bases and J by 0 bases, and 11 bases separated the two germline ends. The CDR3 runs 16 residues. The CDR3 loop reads CASSLQGLYSGNTIYF. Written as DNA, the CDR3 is TGTGCCAGCAGCTTACAGGGCCTCTACTCTGGAAACACCATATATTTT.

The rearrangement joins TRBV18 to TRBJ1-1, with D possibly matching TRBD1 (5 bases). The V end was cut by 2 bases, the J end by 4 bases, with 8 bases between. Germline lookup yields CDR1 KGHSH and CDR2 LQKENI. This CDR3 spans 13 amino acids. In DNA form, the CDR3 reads TGTGCCAGCTCACCATCAGGGACCACTGAAGCTTTCTTT. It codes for CASSPSGTTEAFF.

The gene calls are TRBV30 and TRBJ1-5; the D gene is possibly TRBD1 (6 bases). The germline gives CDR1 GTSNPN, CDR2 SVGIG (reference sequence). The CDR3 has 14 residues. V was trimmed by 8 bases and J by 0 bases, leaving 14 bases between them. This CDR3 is CARSQGNSNQPQHF. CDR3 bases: TGTGCCCGAAGCCAGGGGAATAGCAATCAGCCCCAGCATTTT.

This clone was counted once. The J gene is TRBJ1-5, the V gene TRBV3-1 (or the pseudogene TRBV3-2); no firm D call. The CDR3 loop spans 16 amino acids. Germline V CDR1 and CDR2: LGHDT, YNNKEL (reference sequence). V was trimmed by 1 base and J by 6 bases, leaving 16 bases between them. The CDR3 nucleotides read TGTGCCAGCAGCCAAGGGATGCCTAGCCTTGGTCAGCCCCAGCATTTT. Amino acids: CASSQGMPSLGQPQHF.

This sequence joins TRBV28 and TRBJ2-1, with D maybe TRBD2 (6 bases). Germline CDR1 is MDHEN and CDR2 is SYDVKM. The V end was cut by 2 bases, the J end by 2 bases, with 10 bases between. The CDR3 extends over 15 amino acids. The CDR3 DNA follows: TGTGCCAGCAGTTTAGGTAGCGGTCCCTACAATGAGCAGTTCTTC. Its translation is CASSLGSGPYNEQFF.

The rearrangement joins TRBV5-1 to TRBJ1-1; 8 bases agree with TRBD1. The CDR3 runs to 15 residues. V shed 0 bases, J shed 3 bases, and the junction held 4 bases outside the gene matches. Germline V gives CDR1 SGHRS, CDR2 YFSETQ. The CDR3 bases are TGCGCCAGCAGCTTGGAAGGACAGGGTCACACTGAAGCTTTCTTT. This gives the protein CASSLEGQGHTEAFF.